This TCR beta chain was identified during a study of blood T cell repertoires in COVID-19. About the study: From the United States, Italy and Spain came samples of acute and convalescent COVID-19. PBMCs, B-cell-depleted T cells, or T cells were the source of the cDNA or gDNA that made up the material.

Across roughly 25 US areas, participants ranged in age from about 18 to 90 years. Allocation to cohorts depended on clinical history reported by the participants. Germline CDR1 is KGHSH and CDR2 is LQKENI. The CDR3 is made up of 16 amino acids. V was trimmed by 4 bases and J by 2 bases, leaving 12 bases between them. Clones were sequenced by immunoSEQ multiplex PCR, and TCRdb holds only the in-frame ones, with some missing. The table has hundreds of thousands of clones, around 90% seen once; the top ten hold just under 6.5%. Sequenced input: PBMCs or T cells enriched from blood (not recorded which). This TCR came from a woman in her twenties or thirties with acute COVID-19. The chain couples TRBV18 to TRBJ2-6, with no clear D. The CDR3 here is CASSLIGVTGANVLTF. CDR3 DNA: TGTGCCAGCTCACTCATTGGAGTTACTGGGGCCAACGTCCTGACTTTC.